The 29 T cell receptor beta chains reported below all come from one sample, sequenced in a study of human T cells and chemical hapten exposure. In TCRdb, the RACE reads were re-called with MiXCR into one record per CDR3 protein. The sample has under 400,000 distinct CDR3 sequences; 5% to 6.5% are singletons. Time point specified: pre-sensitization, week 0. Treatment of the sample: therapeutic diphenylcyclopropenone sensitization with weekly scalp DPC. Here the sequenced sample was whole blood, taken in connection with sensitization to the hapten diphenylcyclopropenone (DPC). The receptors were gathered from a woman between 45 and 60 years old with alopecia areata. Some clones in this sample may be carry-over from other donors' samples.

This clonotype was found many times. The rearrangement joins TRBV6-5 to TRBJ2-7; no reliable D call. The CDR3 loop spans 17 amino acids. The germline gives CDR1 MNHEY, CDR2 SVGAGI. The V end lost 5 bases, the J end lost 1 base, and 21 bases lay between the germline ends. CDR3 amino acids: CASSPFGPHERSYEQYF. The DNA for the CDR3 is TGTGCCAGCAGTCCATTCGGACCCCACGAGAGGTCCTACGAGCAGTACTTC.

This clonotype was detected ten times or more. CDR3 region: CASSGGRWEGTGELFF. The CDR3 DNA reads TGTGCCAGCAGCGGTGGCAGGTGGGAGGGAACCGGGGAGCTGTTTTTT. The gene calls are TRBV4-2 and TRBJ2-2; 7 bases match TRBD2. Unmatched junction bases numbered 11, after V lost 5 bases and J lost 5 bases. The CDR3 is made up of 16 amino acids. Per germline, CDR1 LGHNA and CDR2 YNFKEQ.

At least ten counts were recorded for this clonotype. The CDR3: CAIGGTGSNQPQHF. CDR3 bases: TGTGCCATCGGCGGTACAGGGAGCAATCAGCCCCAGCATTTT. The chain has TRBV10-3 and TRBJ1-5; weak D call: TRBD1 (6 bases). CDR3 size: 14 residues. Per germline, CDR1 ENHRY and CDR2 SYGVKD. V was cut by 8 bases and J by 1 base, with 12 bases left in between.

This clonotype was detected many times. The chain combines TRBV9 with TRBJ2-6; 9 nucleotides agree with TRBD1. The CDR3 loop spans 17 amino acids. Germline-derived CDR1 and CDR2 are SGDLS and YYNGEE. The J segment lost 1 base and the V segment lost 2 bases, leaving 4 bases of the junction unmatched. The CDR3 region is CASSVTGGASGANVLTF. In DNA, the CDR3 is TGTGCCAGCAGCGTCACAGGGGGCGCTTCTGGGGCCAACGTCCTGACTTTC.

DNA of the CDR3: TGTGCCAGCAGTTACCCTCCCGGCTACGAGCAGTACTTC. Translation gives CASSYPPGYEQYF. The V gene is TRBV6-2 or TRBV6-3, the J gene TRBJ2-7; D call uncertain. This CDR3 spans 13 amino acids. Germline assignment: CDR1 MNHEY and CDR2 SVGEGT. V was pared by 2 bases and J by 3 bases, with 8 bases between.

V usage is TRBV7-2 and J usage is TRBJ2-2; possibly TRBD2 for D (6 bases). The ends were cut back, 3 bases at V and 5 bases at J, with 16 bases in the middle. CDR1 and CDR2 (germline): SGHTA, FQGNSA. This CDR3 has 16 amino acids. The CDR3: CASSFRTSSLTGELFF. In DNA form, the CDR3 reads TGTGCCAGCAGCTTCAGAACTAGCTCGTTAACCGGGGAGCTGTTTTTT.

A few counts support this clonotype. The chain carries TRBV6-5 and TRBJ1-4, with D unresolved. Germline lookup yields CDR1 MNHEY and CDR2 SVGAGI. The CDR3 is made up of 12 amino acids. Trimming pared 8 bases from V and 17 bases from J, leaving 21 bases between. CDR3 sequence: CASGQAGKAFFF. The CDR3 DNA sequence: TGTGCCAGCGGCCAGGCGGGGAAAGCGTTCTTTTTT.

This clonotype occurred many times. V is TRBV11-2 and J is TRBJ2-5, with 7 bases identical to TRBD2. Looked up from germline, CDR1 is SGHAT and CDR2 is FQNNGV. V was clipped by 5 bases and J by 2 bases; unmatched bases: 11. CDR3 length: 16 residues. CDR3 sequence reads: CASSPVGGGNQETQYF. CDR3 coding DNA: TGTGCCAGCAGCCCCGTGGGGGGGGGAAATCAAGAGACCCAGTACTTC.

This clonotype was detected ten times or more. The missing conserved phenylalanine or tryptophan at the end of this CDR3 makes a read error likely. The chain couples TRBV4-2 to TRBJ2-1; 7 positions agree with TRBD1. The CDR3 covers 16 residues. The germline V gene encodes CDR1 LGHNA and CDR2 YNFKEQ. V gave up 0 bases and J gave up 0 bases; unmatched junction bases: 2. CDR3 sequence: CASSQEGGSSYNEQFL. CDR3 bases: TGTGCCAGCAGCCAAGAAGGGGGCAGCTCCTACAATGAGCAGTTCTTA.

The V and J genes are TRBV2 and TRBJ1-1; tentatively, D is TRBD1 (5 bases). V was shortened by 5 bases and J by 1 base, with 20 bases between the two germline ends. CDR3 length equals 17 residues. Per the germline V gene, CDR1 is SNHLY and CDR2 is FYNNEI. CDR3 in amino acids: CASSPRRIGDGNTEAFF. The CDR3 DNA follows: TGTGCCAGCAGTCCGAGAAGGATAGGGGACGGGAACACTGAAGCTTTCTTT.

The V and J genes are TRBV3-1 and TRBJ2-7; D is ambiguous. The CDR3 runs to 13 residues. Germline V gene sequence: CDR1 LGHDT, CDR2 YNNKEL (reference sequence). Trimming removed 3 bases from V and 2 bases from J, with 8 bases in between. The CDR3 spells CASSQTGPYEQYF. The CDR3 bases are TGTGCCAGCAGCCAGACGGGCCCCTACGAGCAGTACTTC.

As for this clonotype: One end of the junction fails to match germline, which may point to a read error. The V and J genes are TRBV11-2 and TRBJ2-7; D perhaps matches TRBD1 (6 bases). CDR3 length: 15 amino acids. Germline lookup yields CDR1 SGHAT and CDR2 FQNNGV. The CDR3 loop is CASSFPRTVTYEQYF. The CDR3 DNA reads TGTGCCAGCAGCTTCCCGAGGACAGTAACCTACGAGCAGTATTTC.

The V call is TRBV3-1, the J call TRBJ2-3; 7 bases are a match to TRBD2. V was pared by 1 base and J by 1 base, with 5 bases of the junction left unmatched. This CDR3 has 16 residues. Germline loops: CDR1 LGHDT, CDR2 YNNKEL (reference sequence). CDR3 coding DNA: TGTGCCAGCAGCCAAGCCGCCGCGGGGGGCACAGATACGCAGTATTTT. It specifies CASSQAAAGGTDTQYF.

The gene calls are TRBV5-1 and TRBJ2-3; 9 bases align to TRBD1. The CDR3 sequence is 15 residues long. Per germline, CDR1 SGHRS and CDR2 YFSETQ. V dropped 3 bases and J dropped 5; count of bases not matched to a gene: 7. DNA for the CDR3: TGCGCCAGCAGCTGGACAGGGGCGCATAGAGATACGCAGTATTTT. Protein sequence: CASSWTGAHRDTQYF.

This clonotype was counted ten times or more. In DNA form, the CDR3 reads TGTGCCAGCAGCCCCCAAGCAACTAATGAAAAACTGTTTTTT. It yields the protein CASSPQATNEKLFF. The chain joins TRBV12-3 or TRBV12-4 to TRBJ1-4; D unclear. This CDR3 comprises 14 residues. V lost 6 bases, J lost 0 bases, and 8 bases lay in between.

Only a few counts were recorded for this clonotype. V and J are TRBV5-1 and TRBJ2-1, with 10 bases identical to TRBD2. CDR3 length equals 18 residues. V dropped 0 bases and J dropped 7; count of bases not matched to a gene: 13. Germline assignment: CDR1 SGHRS and CDR2 YFSETQ. CDR3 residues: CASSLALAGIPGGNEQFF. CDR3 bases: TGCGCCAGCAGCTTGGCACTAGCGGGGATCCCAGGAGGGAATGAGCAGTTCTTC.

This clonotype was seen more than once but under ten times. This chain joins TRBV12-3 or TRBV12-4 and TRBJ1-1; D not resolved. The CDR3 loop spans 13 amino acids. Trimming left V 2 bases short and J 4 bases short, with 8 bases between. CDR3 nucleotides: TGTGCCAGCAGTTTATGGGAAGGCACTGAAGCTTTCTTT. This sequence encodes CASSLWEGTEAFF.

There are a few counts of this clonotype. CDR3 nucleotide sequence: TGTGCCAGCAACGTCCCCAGAGGGAATCAGCCCCAGCATTTT. Translating it yields CASNVPRGNQPQHF. This sequence joins TRBV7-2 and TRBJ1-5, with D hard to call. Germline V gene lookup returns CDR1 SGHTA and CDR2 FQGNSA. The CDR3 is 14 amino acids. Trimming stripped 7 bases from V and 4 bases from J, with 14 bases between.

This clonotype was found many times. The chain recombines TRBV12-3 or TRBV12-4 with TRBJ2-7; D is undetermined. V was cut by 5 bases and J by 7 bases, with 9 bases left in between. This CDR3 region has 11 residues. For the CDR3, the DNA is TGTGCCAGCAGTCACGCGAGGGAGCAGTACTTC. Amino acid sequence: CASSHAREQYF.

The chain couples TRBV7-2 to TRBJ1-2, with no clear D. Germline V gene sequence: CDR1 SGHTA, CDR2 FQGNSA. Trimming stripped 3 bases from V and 4 bases from J, with 12 bases between. There are 14 residues in the CDR3. For the CDR3, the DNA is TGTGCCAGCAGCTTTCGGCGGGATGGCTATGGCTACACCTTC. Amino acids: CASSFRRDGYGYTF.

The sample holds a few counts of this clonotype. The rearrangement links TRBV7-7 to TRBJ2-2; D remains unclear. Trimming took 5 bases from V and 3 from J, leaving 16 bases between them. The CDR3 sequence is 16 residues long. CDR1 SSHAT and CDR2 FNYEAQ come from the germline V gene (reference sequence). The CDR3 spells CASSRGPGVHTGELFF. DNA for the CDR3: TGTGCCAGCAGCCGAGGTCCTGGAGTTCACACCGGGGAGCTGTTTTTT.

In its sample, this clonotype was seen many times. The rearrangement links TRBV28 to TRBJ2-4, with 7 bases matching TRBD2. J lost 6 bases, V lost 7 bases, and 12 bases had no gene match. Germline loops: CDR1 MDHEN, CDR2 SYDVKM. The length of the CDR3 is 15 residues. Here the CDR3 reads CASTPRRDYRNIQYF. CDR3 bases: TGTGCCAGCACCCCTCGTCGGGACTATAGAAACATTCAGTACTTC.

The gene calls are TRBV12-3 or TRBV12-4 and TRBJ2-3; possible D gene TRBD1, 6 bases. This CDR3 has 16 residues. The germline V and J ends were trimmed by 4 bases and 0 bases, with 14 bases remaining between them. The CDR3 nucleotides are TGTGCCAGCAGTTCCGATGGACAGCGGAGCACAGATACGCAGTATTTT. Protein sequence: CASSSDGQRSTDTQYF.

This chain uses TRBV19 with TRBJ1-5; TRBD1 is a possible D gene (5 bases). The V gene's germline CDR1 is LNHDA and CDR2 SQIVND (reference sequence). The V end was cut by 7 bases, the J end by 9 bases, with 16 bases between. The CDR3 is made up of 13 amino acids. The CDR3 loop is CASKRGTSGPQHF. Here the CDR3 DNA reads TGTGCCAGTAAACGGGGCACCTCGGGGCCCCAGCATTTT.

V is TRBV15 and J is TRBJ1-1; D is unclear. Germline CDR1 LNHNV, CDR2 YYDKDF (reference sequence). This CDR3 is built from 14 residues. Trimming removed 0 bases at V and 1 base at J, with 6 bases between. CDR3 in amino acids: CATSRDLTNTEAFF. In DNA form, the CDR3 reads TGTGCCACCAGCAGAGATCTTACGAACACTGAAGCTTTCTTT.

The CDR3 sequence is CASSWTTRDEQFF. CDR3 coding DNA: TGTGCCAGCAGTTGGACAACGCGGGATGAGCAGTTCTTC. The chain combines TRBV12-3 or TRBV12-4 with TRBJ2-1; the D call may be TRBD1 or TRBD2 (5 bases each). This CDR3 spans 13 amino acids. The V end lost 4 bases, the J end lost 8 bases, and 12 bases lay between the germline ends.

This clonotype has ten or more counts. J is TRBJ2-3 and V is TRBV5-1; 15 bases fit TRBD2. V lost 7 bases to trimming and J lost 6 bases; unmatched junction nucleotides: 6. CDR1 and CDR2 from the germline V gene are SGHRS and YFSETQ. This CDR3 region has 15 residues. The CDR3 sequence is CASGWTSGGEDTQYF. CDR3 bases: TGCGCCAGCGGATGGACTAGCGGGGGGGAGGATACGCAGTATTTT.

The rearrangement links TRBV7-9 to TRBJ2-1, with D perhaps matching TRBD1 (7 bases). V lost 5 bases and J 7 bases, leaving 30 bases between the germline ends. This CDR3 is built from 19 residues. The V gene's germline CDR1 is SEHNR and CDR2 FQNEAQ (reference sequence). DNA of the CDR3: TGTGCCAGCAGCCCCCAGGCCGGGGGTCTAAGGGGGCTGGGGAATGAGCAGTTCTTC. This codes for CASSPQAGGLRGLGNEQFF.

This clonotype showed up just a few times. The chain combines TRBV28 with TRBJ2-1, with D possibly called TRBD1 or TRBD2 (5 bases each). Germline CDR1 MDHEN, CDR2 SYDVKM. The length of the CDR3 is 14 residues. V lost 9 bases to trimming and J lost 2 bases, with 14 bases between them. CDR3: CASHAGATYNEQFF. CDR3 coding DNA: TGTGCCAGTCACGCCGGGGCCACCTACAATGAGCAGTTCTTC.